This is a list of T cell receptor beta chains from one sample in a study of regulatory T cells in long-lasting Graves disease. Each CDR3 protein gets one entry after TCRdb re-called the multiplex PCR reads with MiXCR. Among roughly 400,000 distinct CDR3 sequences listed, under 25% were seen once. Here the sequenced sample was peripheral blood mononuclear cells (PBMCs), taken when the disease was refractory, from a patient treated with antithyroid drugs. The receptors stem from a female donor with Graves disease. Each CDR3 is given without its conserved first and last residue.

ASSPQDRTNEKLF,TRBJ1-4,TRBV9
ASSTWGQGPQETQY,TRBJ2-5,TRBV27
ASSSFSNQPQH,TRBJ1-5,TRBV5-5
ASSLNLGTEAF,TRBJ1-1,TRBV12-3/TRBV12-4
ASSQEGGGDNYGYT,TRBJ1-2,TRBV4-3
ASSQAEDGGLYGYT,TRBJ1-2,TRBV4-1
ASSRRSGLNTEAF,TRBJ1-1,TRBV9
AVHGGLGGYT,TRBJ1-2,TRBV6-1
ASSTTGGDYNEQF,TRBJ2-1,TRBV7-3
ASSSGRARLNTEAF,TRBJ1-1,TRBV27
ASGLDGSFYGYT,TRBJ1-2,TRBV12-5
SVYRGGGNQPQH,TRBJ1-5,TRBV29-1
AWSGGLAGYSLQETQY,TRBJ2-5,TRBV30
ASSDRTTDQPQH,TRBJ1-5,TRBV2
ASSPKVNTGELF,TRBJ2-2,TRBV7-9
ASAPGGRSNYGYT,TRBJ1-2,TRBV7-2
ASSKEGWGFRQETQY,TRBJ2-5,TRBV2
ASRWQGSLAGELF,TRBJ2-2,TRBV6-1
ARSPRGETQY,TRBJ2-5,TRBV18
ASSYAGDPYEQY,TRBJ2-7,TRBV6-5
SARDGASGRDEQY,TRBJ2-7,TRBV20-1
ASSLDWRGRSNNEQF,TRBJ2-1,TRBV7-2
SVDTGSGNTIY,TRBJ1-3,TRBV29-1
AISETDPAGGRYGYT,TRBJ1-2,TRBV10-3
ASKGLADRVRETQY,TRBJ2-5,TRBV6-4
SASFIGGRGETQY,TRBJ2-5,TRBV20-1
ASSSSGTGVPSYEQY,TRBJ2-7,TRBV7-9
ASSLKVWGIGTEAF,TRBJ1-1,TRBV7-9
ASSQREGRETQY,TRBJ2-5,TRBV12-3/TRBV12-4
ASKASGWGFSYEQY,TRBJ2-7,TRBV28
ASSQDEVGAGGSEQY,TRBJ2-7,TRBV4-1
ASSREWRGANVLT,TRBJ2-6,TRBV4-3
SASPLAGVWAETQY,TRBJ2-5,TRBV20-1
ASSARNLYEQY,TRBJ2-7,TRBV2
SSGRQAGGPGEQF,TRBJ2-1,TRBV29-1
ASTLAKGLLDEQF,TRBJ2-1,TRBV12-3/TRBV12-4
SARESGTGVTEAF,TRBJ1-1,TRBV20-1
AISGLEFSGEQETQY,TRBJ2-5,TRBV10-3
SGRDFQETQY,TRBJ2-5,TRBV29-1
ASSPRGQGNYGYT,TRBJ1-2,TRBV7-2
ASSAGTGLAEQY,TRBJ2-7,TRBV6-2/TRBV6-3